Shown below are 4 T cell receptor beta chains from a single sample sequenced in a study of shared clonotypes between healthy human individuals. TCRdb's copy holds only in-frame clones and misses some; the assay was immunoSEQ multiplex PCR. The sample consists of hundreds of thousands of clones, over 95% of them appearing once. Positive CCR7 selection of CD45RO-negative cells yielded the naive CD8 cells, and terminally differentiated effector memory CD45RA+ cells were excluded. Sequencing was performed on naive CD8+ T cells sorted from blood. The receptor set was obtained from a woman in her twenties or thirties in good health.

The genes are TRBV27 and TRBJ2-6; D uncertain. Germline values: CDR1 MNHEY, CDR2 SMNVEV (reference sequence). Trimming cost V 10 bases and J 4 bases, with 11 bases left between them. The CDR3 covers 13 residues. CDR3 residues: CATRGTGANVLTF. CDR3 DNA sequence: TGTGCCACCAGAGGAACCGGGGCCAACGTCCTGACTTTC.

The gene calls are TRBV5-1 and TRBJ2-5, with 8 positions matching TRBD2. The CDR3 covers 15 residues. Germline CDR1 is SGHRS and CDR2 is YFSETQ. The V and J ends lost 0 bases and 11 bases, in that order; junction bases with no gene match: 12. The CDR3 coding sequence is TGCGCCAGCAGCTTGGAGGTAGCGGGACGAGATGAGCAGTACTTC. It is translated as CASSLEVAGRDEQYF.

For this clone: The sample has other DNA sequences that encode this CDR3 too. The chain is built from TRBV10-3 and TRBJ2-7; D is ambiguous. Germline V gene data show CDR1 as ENHRY and CDR2 as SYGVKD. Deletions cut 0 bases from V and 7 bases from J, with 4 bases between. The CDR3 runs to 11 residues. The CDR3 coding sequence is TGTGCCATCAGTGAGTCTGGGGAGCAGTACTTC. This sequence encodes CAISESGEQYF.

V and J are TRBV27 and TRBJ2-1, with TRBD1 identical over 10 bases. This CDR3 region has 15 residues. V trimming: 4 bases; J trimming: 8 bases; junction bases outside the gene matches: 8. Germline CDR1 and CDR2: MNHEY and SMNVEV (reference sequence). The chain's CDR3 is CASSSIGTGEYEQFF. CDR3 DNA: TGTGCCAGCAGTTCGATTGGGACAGGGGAATATGAGCAGTTCTTC.